The 18 T cell receptor beta chains given below trace back to one sample, sequenced in a study of cytomegalovirus exposure and HLA in healthy donors. 13 Jbeta primers and 60 Vbeta primers were used for the PCR. The repertoire was sequenced with immunoSEQ multiplex PCR; TCRdb's copy has only in-frame clones and lacks some. The repertoire has 90,000 to 110,000 clones, approximately 76% of them found once; the top ten carry about 7.7%. The sample comprised PBMCs. These receptors all stem from a woman in her 50s in good health and CMV-seropositive.

V and J are TRBV4-1 and TRBJ2-1; D is possibly TRBD2 (5 bases). The CDR3 covers 12 residues. The V gene's germline CDR1 is MGHRA and CDR2 YSYEKL. The V gene lost 4 bases and the J gene lost 15 bases, with 16 bases spanning the gap. DNA for the CDR3: TGCGCCAGCAGCCCCACCGGACTCCCCCCGTTCTTC. Translating it yields CASSPTGLPPFF.

The chain carries TRBV4-2 and TRBJ1-1; TRBD1 matches 7 bases. The CDR3 spans 16 residues. In germline, CDR1 is LGHNA, CDR2 YNFKEQ. J lost 1 base, V lost 0 bases, and 5 bases had no gene match. The CDR3 reads CASSQEGGGTNTEAFF. The CDR3 DNA is TGTGCCAGCAGCCAAGAAGGAGGGGGCACGAACACTGAAGCTTTCTTT.

The V and J genes are TRBV11-3 and TRBJ2-1; TRBD1 aligns across 7 bases. The germline V gene encodes CDR1 SGHNT and CDR2 YENEEA. The trim removed 4 bases at V and 10 bases at J, leaving 10 bases unmatched. The CDR3 loop spans 14 amino acids. CDR3 region: CASSSGQWGLEQFF. CDR3 DNA sequence: TGTGCCAGCAGCTCGGGACAGTGGGGTTTGGAGCAGTTCTTC.

This clone showed up just a few times. The chain uses TRBV4-3 and TRBJ2-1, with 16 nucleotides matching TRBD2. Germline V gene lookup returns CDR1 LGHNA and CDR2 YSLEER. The CDR3 is made up of 19 amino acids. The trim removed 1 base at V and 6 bases at J, leaving 9 bases unmatched. CDR3 DNA sequence: TGCGCCAGCAGCCAAGGCCAGGGACTAGCGGGAGGGCCGGGCAATGAGCAGTTCTTC. It codes for CASSQGQGLAGGPGNEQFF.

In its sample, this clone was seen a few times. The rearrangement uses TRBV6-5 and TRBJ1-5, with 10 bases that match TRBD1. Germline lookup yields CDR1 MNHEY and CDR2 SVGAGI. This CDR3 has 14 amino acids. Unmatched junction bases numbered 7, after V lost 9 bases and J lost 5 bases. CDR3 DNA: TGTGCCAGTAGCGGGACAGGGGTTTATCAGCCCCAGCATTTT. Translated, it gives CASSGTGVYQPQHF.

V is TRBV4-3 and J is TRBJ2-7; TRBD2 is a possible D gene (5 bases). The CDR3 length is 14 residues. Germline CDR1 and CDR2: LGHNA and YSLEER. Between the trimmed V and J ends, which lost 0 bases and 2 bases, there was a span of 8 bases. As DNA, the CDR3 is TGCGCCAGCAGCCAAGATCTACTAGCCTACGAGCAGTACTTC. This sequence encodes CASSQDLLAYEQYF.

V usage is TRBV2 and J usage is TRBJ2-3; tentative D call: TRBD2 (6 bases). The CDR3 loop spans 14 amino acids. V shed 6 bases and J shed 0 bases, with 10 bases lying between them. Germline V gene data show CDR1 as SNHLY and CDR2 as FYNNEI. CDR3 DNA sequence: TGTGCCAGCAGGGCGGGGACTAGCACAGATACGCAGTATTTT. Amino acid sequence: CASRAGTSTDTQYF.

This chain joins TRBV18 and TRBJ2-1; tentatively, D is TRBD2 (5 bases). CDR3 length: 14 residues. V lost 6 bases to trimming and J lost 3 bases, with 12 bases between them. The germline V gene has CDR1 KGHSH and CDR2 LQKENI. For the CDR3, the DNA is TGTGCCAGCTCTTACGGAGGTAGCTACAATGAGCAGTTCTTC. Its protein product is CASSYGGSYNEQFF. The full variable domain, with the rest looked up from reference TRBV18 and TRBJ2-1, is NAGVMQNPRHLVRRRGQEARLRCSPMKGHSHVYWYRQLPEEGLKFMVYLQKENIIDESGMPKERFSAEFPKEGPSILRIQQVVRGDSAAYFCASSYGGSYNEQFFGPGTRLTVL.

The chain carries TRBV4-1 and TRBJ2-5, with 12 bases fitting TRBD2. V dropped 8 bases and J dropped 2; count of bases not matched to a gene: 6. The CDR3 extends over 15 amino acids. The germline gives CDR1 MGHRA, CDR2 YSYEKL. CDR3 amino acids: CASPTSGRRQETQYF. The CDR3, as DNA: TGCGCCAGCCCGACTAGCGGGAGACGTCAAGAGACCCAGTACTTC.

The chain recombines TRBV23-1 with TRBJ2-5; D possibly corresponds to TRBD2 (6 bases). TRBV23-1 is flagged as an ORF with uncertain function. V shed 0 bases and J shed 5 bases, with 10 bases lying between them. The length of the CDR3 is 14 residues. The CDR3 protein is CASSQSRDRETQYF. CDR3 bases: TGCGCCAGCAGTCAATCGCGGGACCGGGAGACCCAGTACTTC.

This clone was counted only a few times. The rearrangement links TRBV7-9 to TRBJ1-3, with TRBD1 matching over 7 bases. Germline CDR1 reads SEHNR; CDR2 reads FQNEAQ (reference sequence). Trimming removed 5 bases from V and 0 bases from J; junction bases left unmatched: 4. CDR3 size: 15 residues. The DNA for the CDR3 is TGTGCCAGCAGCGGACAGGTCCGCTCTGGAAACACCATATATTTT. This codes for CASSGQVRSGNTIYF.

CDR3 sequence: CASSLSQGYEQYF. CDR3 coding DNA: TGTGCCAGCAGCTTATCGCAGGGCTACGAGCAGTACTTC. The chain combines TRBV7-6 with TRBJ2-7, with D perhaps matching TRBD1 (5 bases). V shed 2 bases and J shed 3 bases, with 8 bases lying between them. Germline V gene sequence: CDR1 SGHVS, CDR2 FNYEAQ. The CDR3 is made up of 13 amino acids.

The chain joins TRBV11-3 to TRBJ2-3; 14 nucleotides line up with TRBD2. The V and J ends lost 5 bases and 1 base, in that order; junction bases with no gene match: 8. There are 18 residues in the CDR3. Per the germline V gene, CDR1 is SGHNT and CDR2 is YENEEA. In DNA, the CDR3 is TGTGCCAGCAGCCCAGGACTAGCGGGGGGCCCGGGCACAGATACGCAGTATTTT. This codes for CASSPGLAGGPGTDTQYF.

The genes are TRBV18 and TRBJ2-2; tentatively, D is TRBD2 (5 bases). The CDR3 covers 14 residues. The ends were cut back, 3 bases at V and 7 bases at J, with 12 bases in the middle. Germline CDR1 reads KGHSH; CDR2 reads LQKENI. For the CDR3, the DNA is TGTGCCAGCTCACCCCGGGATCTGGACGGGGAGCTGTTTTTT. Amino acids: CASSPRDLDGELFF.

This clone has only one observation. V is TRBV7-8 and J is TRBJ1-4; perhaps TRBD1 as D (5 bases). V was shortened by 5 bases and J by 7 bases, with 17 bases between the two germline ends. Germline V CDR1 and CDR2: SGHVS, FQNEAQ. The CDR3 is made up of 15 amino acids. The DNA of the CDR3 is TGTGCCAGCAGCCCAGGGCCCGCGAGGAGTGAAAAACTGTTTTTT. Translation: CASSPGPARSEKLFF.

The rearrangement links TRBV7-2 to TRBJ1-2, with D perhaps TRBD1 (5 bases). Trimming took 1 base from V and 3 from J, leaving 6 bases between them. This CDR3 is built from 13 residues. Germline values: CDR1 SGHTA, CDR2 FQGNSA. In DNA, the CDR3 is TGTGCCAGCAGCTTAGGGGGCTACTATGGCTACACCTTC. It codes for CASSLGGYYGYTF.

This rearrangement joins TRBV7-2 to TRBJ2-5; 7 nucleotides agree with TRBD1. With the DNA end fitting TRBJ2-7 better, the J assignment may be wrong. Germline CDR1 SGHTA, CDR2 FQGNSA. There are 14 residues in the CDR3. The CDR3 nucleotides read TGTGCCAGCAGCTTAGCGGGCCCAGGGGGCGAGCAGTACTTC. It encodes CASSLAGPGGEQYF.

The table lists this clone with a count of one. This chain uses TRBV2 with TRBJ2-1, with 7 bases aligning to TRBD1. The CDR3 length is 15 residues. Germline-derived CDR1 and CDR2 are SNHLY and FYNNEI. V dropped 5 bases and J dropped 0; count of bases not matched to a gene: 4. CDR3 sequence reads: CASSTGTASYNEQFF. DNA for the CDR3: TGTGCCAGCAGTACAGGGACAGCCTCCTACAATGAGCAGTTCTTC.